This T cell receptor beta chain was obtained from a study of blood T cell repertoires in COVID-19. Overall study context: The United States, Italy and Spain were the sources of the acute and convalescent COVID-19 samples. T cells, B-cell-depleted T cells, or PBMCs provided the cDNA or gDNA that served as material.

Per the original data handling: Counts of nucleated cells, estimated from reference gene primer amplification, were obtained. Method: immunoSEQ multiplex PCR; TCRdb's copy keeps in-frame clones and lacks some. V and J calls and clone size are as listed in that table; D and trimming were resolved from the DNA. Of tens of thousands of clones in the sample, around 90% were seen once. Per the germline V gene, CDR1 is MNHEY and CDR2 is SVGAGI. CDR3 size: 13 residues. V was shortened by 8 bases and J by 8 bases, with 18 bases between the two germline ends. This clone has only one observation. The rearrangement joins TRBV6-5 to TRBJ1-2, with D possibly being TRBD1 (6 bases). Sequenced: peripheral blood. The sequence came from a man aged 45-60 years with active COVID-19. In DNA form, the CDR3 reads TGTGCCAGCTACGGGACACCCTCTGGGGGCTACACCTTC. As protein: CASYGTPSGGYTF.